Listed below are T cell receptor beta chains from one sample, sequenced in a study of long-term antiretroviral therapy in people with HIV. Produced via immunoSEQ multiplex PCR; TCRdb's table is partial and in-frame only. The table has 15,000 to 20,000 clones, 76% seen once. The sequences come from unsorted PBMCs, collected around 2.5 years before starting antiretroviral therapy. Receptor source: a woman aged 50 to 60 with HIV. Both conserved end residues are part of each CDR3. Fields, in order: J gene, V gene, clone size, D gene, CDR3 protein, CDR3 DNA. A D gene is named only where the DNA matches it firmly. For some rows the clone size is stated as once, few or many, or as a class when expanded; others skip it.

J: TRBJ2-5
V: TRBV5-1
size: -
D: TRBD2
CDR3: CASSRGGTSGGAQETQYF
DNA: TGCGCCAGCAGCCGGGGGGGGACTAGCGGGGGAGCCCAAGAGACCCAGTACTTC

J: TRBJ1-4
V: TRBV5-1
size: -
D: TRBD1
CDR3: CASSSDPGQGAARGQLFF
DNA: TGCGCCAGCAGCTCCGACCCGGGACAGGGGGCCGCTAGGGGTCAACTGTTTTTT

J: TRBJ2-2
V: TRBV6-6
size: -
D: TRBD2
CDR3: CASSYSGTSFGELFF
DNA: TGTGCCAGCAGTTACTCGGGGACTAGCTTCGGGGAGCTGTTTTTT

J: TRBJ2-7
V: TRBV5-5
size: -
D: TRBD1
CDR3: CASSSTGKEQYF
DNA: TGTGCCAGCAGCTCGACAGGGAAAGAGCAGTACTTC

J: TRBJ2-3
V: TRBV5-1
size: once
D: TRBD2
CDR3: CASSTGGGGDTQYF
DNA: TGCGCCAGCAGCACCGGGGGGGGCGGAGATACGCAGTATTTT

J: TRBJ2-2
V: TRBV7-3
size: -
D: TRBD1
CDR3: CASSQDRWNTGELFF
DNA: TGTGCCAGCAGCCAGGACAGGTGGAACACCGGGGAGCTGTTTTTT

J: TRBJ2-3
V: TRBV30
size: once
D: -
CDR3: CAWSVAGTDTQYF
DNA: TGTGCCTGGAGTGTGGCGGGCACAGATACGCAGTATTTT

J: TRBJ2-3
V: TRBV29-1
size: once
D: -
CDR3: CSVMSRGSTDTQYF
DNA: TGCAGCGTCATGAGCAGGGGTTCCACAGATACGCAGTATTTT

J: TRBJ2-5
V: TRBV7-2
size: -
D: -
CDR3: CASSLGGRQETQYF
DNA: TGTGCCAGCAGCTTGGGGGGGCGTCAAGAGACCCAGTACTTC

J: TRBJ1-1
V: TRBV29-1
size: -
D: -
CDR3: CSVQYTEAFF
DNA: TGCAGCGTTCAGTATACTGAAGCTTTCTTT

J: TRBJ1-2
V: TRBV5-6
size: -
D: -
CDR3: CASSFEGVTLADYGYTF
DNA: TGTGCCAGCAGCTTCGAGGGGGTGACCTTGGCGGACTATGGCTACACCTTC

J: TRBJ2-5
V: TRBV5-1
size: -
D: TRBD2
CDR3: CASSHGLAGTGETQYF
DNA: TGCGCCAGCAGCCACGGACTAGCGGGGACGGGAGAGACCCAGTACTTC

J: TRBJ1-4
V: TRBV30
size: -
D: -
CDR3: CAWSGRATNEKLFF
DNA: TGTGCCTGGAGTGGGAGAGCAACTAATGAAAAACTGTTTTTT

J: TRBJ1-4
V: TRBV7-8
size: -
D: TRBD1
CDR3: CASSFLTGGGEKLFF
DNA: TGTGCCAGCAGCTTTTTGACAGGGGGTGGTGAAAAACTGTTTTTT